One sample yielded the 2 T cell receptor beta chains listed below, sequenced in a study of CD8+CD57+ T cells in acquired aplastic anemia. Profiles of TCR beta VDJ and CDR3 were generated from a genomic DNA template. TCRdb itself ran the reads through MiXCR, one entry per CDR3 protein. Of 250,000 to 300,000 distinct CDR3 sequences listed, roughly 53% are singletons. Whoever was chosen for sequencing had shown CD8+CD57+ cell expansion by flow cytometry. The sequenced sample was sorted CD4+, CD8+, or CD8+CD57+ T cells (not recorded which) from PBMCs. These receptors were collected from a human donor with aplastic anemia.

In its sample, this clonotype was seen many times. CDR3 nucleotides: TGTGCCAGCAAGAGGACTAGTAGCACAGATACGCAGTATTTT. It is translated as CASKRTSSTDTQYF. This chain uses TRBV19 with TRBJ2-3; 7 nucleotides agree with TRBD2. From germline, CDR1 is LNHDA and CDR2 SQIVND (reference sequence). The CDR3 runs to 14 residues. V gave up 9 bases and J gave up 0 bases; unmatched junction bases: 6.

In its sample, this clonotype was seen many times. The chain recombines TRBV19 with TRBJ2-6; 9 nucleotides agree with TRBD2. Losses at the gene ends were 6 bases for V and 2 bases for J; bases not matched to a gene: 5. The CDR3 length is 16 residues. In germline, CDR1 is LNHDA, CDR2 SQIVND (reference sequence). Here the CDR3 DNA reads TGTGCCAGTAGGAGGACTAGCGAGGCTGGGGCCAACGTCCTGACTTTC. This codes for CASRRTSEAGANVLTF.